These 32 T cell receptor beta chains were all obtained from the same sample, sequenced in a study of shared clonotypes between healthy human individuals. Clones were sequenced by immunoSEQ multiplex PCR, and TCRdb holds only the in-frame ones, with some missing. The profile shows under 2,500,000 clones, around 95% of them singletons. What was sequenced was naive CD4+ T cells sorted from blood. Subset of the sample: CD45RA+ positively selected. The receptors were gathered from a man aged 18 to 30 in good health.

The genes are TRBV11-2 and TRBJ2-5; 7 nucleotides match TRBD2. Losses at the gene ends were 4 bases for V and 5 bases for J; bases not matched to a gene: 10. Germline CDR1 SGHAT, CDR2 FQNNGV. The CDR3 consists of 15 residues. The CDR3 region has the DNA TGTGCCAGCAGCTCCCACCGGGACTATTGGGAGACCCAGTACTTC. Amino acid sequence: CASSSHRDYWETQYF.

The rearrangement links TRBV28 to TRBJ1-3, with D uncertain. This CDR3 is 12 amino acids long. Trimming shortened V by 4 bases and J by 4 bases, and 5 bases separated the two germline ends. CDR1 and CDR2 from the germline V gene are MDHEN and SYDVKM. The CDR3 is CASSSPGNTIYF. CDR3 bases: TGTGCCAGCAGTTCCCCGGGAAACACCATATATTTT.

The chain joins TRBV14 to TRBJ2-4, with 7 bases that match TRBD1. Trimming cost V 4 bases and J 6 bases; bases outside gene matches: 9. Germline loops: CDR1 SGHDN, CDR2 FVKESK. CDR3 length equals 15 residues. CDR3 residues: CASSPLRQGGNIQYF. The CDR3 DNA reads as TGTGCCAGCAGCCCCTTAAGACAGGGCGGAAACATTCAGTACTTC. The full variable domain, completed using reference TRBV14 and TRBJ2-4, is EAGVTQFPSHSVIEKGQTVTLRCDPISGHDNLYWYRRVMGKEIKFLLHFVKESKQDESGMPNNRFLAERTGGTYSTLKVQPAELEDSGVYFCASSPLRQGGNIQYFGAGTRLSVL.

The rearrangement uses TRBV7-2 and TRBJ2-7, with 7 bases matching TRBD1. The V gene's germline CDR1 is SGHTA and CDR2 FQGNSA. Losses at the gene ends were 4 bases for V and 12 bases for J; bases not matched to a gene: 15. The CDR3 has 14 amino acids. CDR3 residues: CASSSGTAHFELYF. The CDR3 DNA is TGTGCCAGCAGCTCTGGGACAGCCCATTTTGAACTGTACTTC.

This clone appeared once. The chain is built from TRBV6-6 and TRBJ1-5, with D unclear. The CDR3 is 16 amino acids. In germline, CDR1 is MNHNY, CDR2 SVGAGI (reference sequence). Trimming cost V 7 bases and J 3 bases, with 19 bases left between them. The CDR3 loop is CASTTRDRRDNQPQHF. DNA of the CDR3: TGTGCCAGCACCACCCGAGACCGGAGAGACAATCAGCCCCAGCATTTT.

The CDR3 coding sequence is TGCAGCGTTAGTTGGGGACAGGGGGCCAACGAGCAGTACTTC. This encodes CSVSWGQGANEQYF. This chain connects TRBV29-1 to TRBJ2-7, with 12 bases that match TRBD1. CDR3 length: 14 amino acids. CDR1 is SQVTM and CDR2 is ANQGSEA in the germline V gene. The trim removed 5 bases at V and 5 bases at J, leaving 7 bases unmatched.

The CDR3 region has the DNA TGTGCCAGCAGAGACATGGGGGATCAGCCCCAGCATTTT. Translation: CASRDMGDQPQHF. This chain joins TRBV7-9 and TRBJ1-5; TRBD1 is a possible D gene (5 bases). The length of the CDR3 is 13 residues. CDR1 is SEHNR and CDR2 is FQNEAQ in the germline V gene (reference sequence). V was shortened by 6 bases and J by 5 bases, with 11 bases between the two germline ends.

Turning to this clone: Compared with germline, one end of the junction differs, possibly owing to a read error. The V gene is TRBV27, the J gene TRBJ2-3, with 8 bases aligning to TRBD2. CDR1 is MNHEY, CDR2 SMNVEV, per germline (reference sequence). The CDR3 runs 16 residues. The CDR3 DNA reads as TGTGCCAGCAGTCTATCCCCCGGACTAGCCCCAGATACGCAGTATTTT. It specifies CASSLSPGLAPDTQYF.

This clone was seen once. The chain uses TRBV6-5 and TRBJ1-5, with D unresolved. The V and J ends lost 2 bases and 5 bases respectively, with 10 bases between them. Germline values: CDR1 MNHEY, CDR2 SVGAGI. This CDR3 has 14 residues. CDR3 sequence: CASSYEAVYQPQHF. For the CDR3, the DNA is TGTGCCAGCAGTTACGAGGCAGTCTATCAGCCCCAGCATTTT.

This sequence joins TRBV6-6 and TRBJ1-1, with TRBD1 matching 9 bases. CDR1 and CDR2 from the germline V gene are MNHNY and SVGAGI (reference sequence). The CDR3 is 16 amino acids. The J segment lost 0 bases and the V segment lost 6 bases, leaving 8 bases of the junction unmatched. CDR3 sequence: CASSPGTGLLNTEAFF. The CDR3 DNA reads TGTGCCAGCAGCCCCGGGACAGGGCTTTTGAACACTGAAGCTTTCTTT.

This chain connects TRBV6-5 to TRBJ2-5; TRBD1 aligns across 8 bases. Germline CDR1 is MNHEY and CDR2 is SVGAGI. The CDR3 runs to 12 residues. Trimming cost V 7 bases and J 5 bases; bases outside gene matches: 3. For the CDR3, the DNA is TGTGCCAGCAAACGACAGGGGGAGACCCAGTACTTC. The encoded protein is CASKRQGETQYF.

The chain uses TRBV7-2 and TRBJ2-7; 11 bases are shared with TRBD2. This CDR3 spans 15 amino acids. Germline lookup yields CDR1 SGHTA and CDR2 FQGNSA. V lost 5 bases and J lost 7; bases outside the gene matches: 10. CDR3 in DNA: TGTGCCAGCAGCCCGTGGACTAGCGGGCCTACGGAGCAGTACTTC. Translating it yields CASSPWTSGPTEQYF.

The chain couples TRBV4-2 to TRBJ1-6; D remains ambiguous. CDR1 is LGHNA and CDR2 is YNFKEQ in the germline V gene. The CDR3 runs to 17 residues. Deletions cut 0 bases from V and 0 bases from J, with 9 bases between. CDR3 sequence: CASSQEEASSYNSPLHF. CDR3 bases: TGTGCCAGCAGCCAAGAGGAGGCGAGCTCCTATAATTCACCCCTCCACTTT.

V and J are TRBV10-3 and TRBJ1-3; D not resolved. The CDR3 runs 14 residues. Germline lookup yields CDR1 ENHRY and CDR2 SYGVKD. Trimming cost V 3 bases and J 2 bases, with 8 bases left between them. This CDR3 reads CAISDTGAGNTIYF. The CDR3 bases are TGTGCCATCAGTGACACTGGGGCTGGAAACACCATATATTTT.

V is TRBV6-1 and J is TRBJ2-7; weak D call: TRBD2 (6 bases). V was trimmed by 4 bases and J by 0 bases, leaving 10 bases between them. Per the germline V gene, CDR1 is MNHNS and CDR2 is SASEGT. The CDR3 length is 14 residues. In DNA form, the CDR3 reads TGTGCCAGCAGTGTTGAGGGAGGCTCCTACGAGCAGTACTTC. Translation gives CASSVEGGSYEQYF.

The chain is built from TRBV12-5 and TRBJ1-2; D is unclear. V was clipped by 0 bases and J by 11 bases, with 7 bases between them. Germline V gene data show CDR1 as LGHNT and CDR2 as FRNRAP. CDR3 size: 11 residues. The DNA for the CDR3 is TGTGCTAGTGGTTTGGTTGGCAGGTACACCTTC. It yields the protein CASGLVGRYTF.

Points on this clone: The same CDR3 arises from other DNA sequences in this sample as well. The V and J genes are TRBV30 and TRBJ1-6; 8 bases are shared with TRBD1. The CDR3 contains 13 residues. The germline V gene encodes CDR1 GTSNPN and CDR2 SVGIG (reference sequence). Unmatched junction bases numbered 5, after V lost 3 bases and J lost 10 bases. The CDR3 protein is CAWRDRGDSPLHF. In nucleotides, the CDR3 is TGTGCCTGGAGAGACAGGGGAGACTCACCCCTCCACTTT.

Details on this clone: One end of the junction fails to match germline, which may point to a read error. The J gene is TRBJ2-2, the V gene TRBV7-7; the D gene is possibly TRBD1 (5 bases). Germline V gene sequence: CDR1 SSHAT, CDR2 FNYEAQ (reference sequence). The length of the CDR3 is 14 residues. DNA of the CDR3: TGTGCTAGCAGGGTTGGTGTGGGGACCGGGGAGCTGTTTTTT. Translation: CASRVGVGTGELFF.

This CDR3 is CASRGPGDRYNEQFF. The DNA of the CDR3 is TGTGCCAGCAGAGGGCCAGGGGACCGCTACAATGAGCAGTTCTTC. The chain uses TRBV2 and TRBJ2-1, with a weak D call TRBD1 (6 bases). Germline V CDR1 and CDR2: SNHLY, FYNNEI. V shed 6 bases and J shed 3 bases, with 15 bases lying between them. This CDR3 contains 15 residues.

This CDR3 is CASSGNRGDEQYF. Written as DNA, the CDR3 is TGTGCCAGCAGCGGAAACAGGGGTGACGAGCAGTACTTC. V usage is TRBV5-6 and J usage is TRBJ2-7; 7 nucleotides agree with TRBD1. This CDR3 spans 13 amino acids. The J segment lost 5 bases and the V segment lost 4 bases, leaving 6 bases of the junction unmatched. Germline CDR1 and CDR2: SGHDT and YYEEEE.

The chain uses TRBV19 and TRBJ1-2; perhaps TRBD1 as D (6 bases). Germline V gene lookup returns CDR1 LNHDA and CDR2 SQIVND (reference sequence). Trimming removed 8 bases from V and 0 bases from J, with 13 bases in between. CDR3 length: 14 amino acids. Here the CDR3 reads CASGDTPSNYGYTF. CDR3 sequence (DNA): TGTGCCAGTGGGGACACCCCTTCTAACTATGGCTACACCTTC.

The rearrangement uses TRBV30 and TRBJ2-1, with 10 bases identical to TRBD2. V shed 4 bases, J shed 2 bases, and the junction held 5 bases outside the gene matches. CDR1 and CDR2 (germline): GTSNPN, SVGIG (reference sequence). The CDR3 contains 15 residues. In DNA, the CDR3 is TGTGCCTGGACCGGTAGCGGGAGGACCTACAATGAGCAGTTCTTC. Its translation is CAWTGSGRTYNEQFF.

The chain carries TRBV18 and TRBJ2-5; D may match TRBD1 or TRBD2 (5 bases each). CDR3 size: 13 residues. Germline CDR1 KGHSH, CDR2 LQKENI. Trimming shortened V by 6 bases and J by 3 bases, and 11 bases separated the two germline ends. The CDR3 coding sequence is TGTGCCAGCTCGATGAGGGGAGAAGAGACCCAGTACTTC. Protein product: CASSMRGEETQYF.

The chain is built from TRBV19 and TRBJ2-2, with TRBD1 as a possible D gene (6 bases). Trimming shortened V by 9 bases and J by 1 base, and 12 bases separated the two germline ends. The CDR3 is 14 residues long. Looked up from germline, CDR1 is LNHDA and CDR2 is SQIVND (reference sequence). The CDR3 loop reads CASESGQNTGELFF. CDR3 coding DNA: TGTGCCAGCGAGTCGGGACAGAACACCGGGGAGCTGTTTTTT. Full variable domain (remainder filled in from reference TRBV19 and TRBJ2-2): DGGITQSPKYLFRKEGQNVTLSCEQNLNHDAMYWYRQDPGQGLRLIYYSQIVNDFQKGDIAEGYSVSREKKESFPLTVTSAQKNPTAFYLCASESGQNTGELFFGEGSRLTVL.

CDR3 loop: CASSPGQGNYGYTF. The DNA of the CDR3 is TGCGCCAGCAGCCCGGGACAGGGGAACTATGGCTACACCTTC. V gene TRBV10-1 combines with J gene TRBJ1-2; 10 positions match TRBD1. CDR3 length equals 14 residues. After removal of 6 bases from V and 2 bases from J, the junction contained 3 bases not matched to a gene. From germline, CDR1 is WNHNN and CDR2 SYGVQD (reference sequence).

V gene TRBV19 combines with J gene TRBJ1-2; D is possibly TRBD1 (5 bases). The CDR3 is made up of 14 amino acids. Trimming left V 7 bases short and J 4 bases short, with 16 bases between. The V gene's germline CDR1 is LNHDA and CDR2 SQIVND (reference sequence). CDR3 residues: CASTLRGGAYGYTF. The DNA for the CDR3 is TGTGCCAGTACCCTACGGGGTGGGGCCTATGGCTACACCTTC. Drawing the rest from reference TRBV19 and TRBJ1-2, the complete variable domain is DGGITQSPKYLFRKEGQNVTLSCEQNLNHDAMYWYRQDPGQGLRLIYYSQIVNDFQKGDIAEGYSVSREKKESFPLTVTSAQKNPTAFYLCASTLRGGAYGYTFGSGTRLTVV.

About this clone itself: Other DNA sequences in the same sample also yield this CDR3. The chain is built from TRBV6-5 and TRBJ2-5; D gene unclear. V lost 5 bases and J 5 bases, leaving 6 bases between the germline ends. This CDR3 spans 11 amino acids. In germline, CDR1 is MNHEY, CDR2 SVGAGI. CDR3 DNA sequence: TGTGCCAGCAGTACCCGGGAGACCCAGTACTTC. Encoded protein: CASSTRETQYF.

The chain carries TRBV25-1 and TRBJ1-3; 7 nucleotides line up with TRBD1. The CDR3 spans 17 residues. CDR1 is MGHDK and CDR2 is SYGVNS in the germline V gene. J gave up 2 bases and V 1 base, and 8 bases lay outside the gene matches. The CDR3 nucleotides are TGTGCCAGCAGTGAATCGGGAGGGGGCTTCGCTGGAAACACCATATATTTT. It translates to CASSESGGGFAGNTIYF.

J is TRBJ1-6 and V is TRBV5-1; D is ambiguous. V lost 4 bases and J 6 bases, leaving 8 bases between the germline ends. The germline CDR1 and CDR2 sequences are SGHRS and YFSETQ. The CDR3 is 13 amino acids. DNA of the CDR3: TGCGCCAGCAGCGGGCAGATTAATTCACCCCTCCACTTT. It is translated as CASSGQINSPLHF.

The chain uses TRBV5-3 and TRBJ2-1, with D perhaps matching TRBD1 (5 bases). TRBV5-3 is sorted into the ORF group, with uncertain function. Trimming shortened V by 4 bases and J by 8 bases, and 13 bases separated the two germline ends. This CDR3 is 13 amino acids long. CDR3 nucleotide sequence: TGTGCCAGAAGCCGAGTAGACAGCGATGAGCAGTTCTTC. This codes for CARSRVDSDEQFF.

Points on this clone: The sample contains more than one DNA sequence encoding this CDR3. The CDR3 region is CASSQDPSTDTQYF. In DNA form, the CDR3 reads TGCGCCAGCAGCCAAGACCCTAGCACAGATACGCAGTATTTT. V gene TRBV4-3 combines with J gene TRBJ2-3; no reliable D call. This CDR3 spans 14 amino acids. Trimming took 0 bases from V and 0 from J, leaving 4 bases between them. Per germline, CDR1 LGHNA and CDR2 YSLEER.

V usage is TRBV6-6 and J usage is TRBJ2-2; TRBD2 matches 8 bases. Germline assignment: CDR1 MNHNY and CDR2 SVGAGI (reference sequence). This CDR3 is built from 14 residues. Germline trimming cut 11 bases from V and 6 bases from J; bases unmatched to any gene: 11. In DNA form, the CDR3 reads TGTGCCGGAACTAGCGGCGGTTTCGCCGGGGAGCTGTTTTTT. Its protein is CAGTSGGFAGELFF.